This T cell receptor beta chain was sequenced during a study of blood T cell dynamics during melanoma immunotherapy. Overall study: Patients with metastatic melanoma got pembrolizumab or nivolumab-ipilimumab as first-line care. Study findings and constraints: Clones driving repertoire changes may be melanoma-specific or general immune activation.

Germline-derived CDR1 and CDR2 are SGHTA and FQGNSA. The CDR3 has 13 residues. Remarks on this clone: What it recognizes is unknown.

Stated time point: week 3, after first cycle of checkpoint inhibitor. The method was immunoSEQ multiplex PCR; TCRdb's version includes in-frame clones alone and lacks a portion of them. This sample has about 19,000 clones, with 87% found just once. The V call is TRBV7-2, the J call TRBJ2-5, with D tentatively TRBD1 (6 bases). The J call could be wrong; TRBJ2-7 is a better fit for the DNA end. The sequence was collected from a human donor with melanoma. The source material was blood, sampled from a patient treated with checkpoint blockade. The CDR3 spells CASSSGQSYEQYF. CDR3 DNA sequence: TGTGCCAGCAGCTCCGGACAGTCCTACGAGCAGTACTTC.